A selection of T cell receptor beta chains follows, all from one sample in a study of T cell repertoires in cytomegalovirus infection. One entry per CDR3 protein results from TCRdb running MiXCR on the reads. The repertoire has some 270,000 distinct CDR3 sequences, more than 15% of them found once; the top ten carry roughly half. The sample was CD8+ T cells from PBMCs. The source of these receptors is a human donor in good health (CMV status not recorded). Some clones in this sample may be carry-over from other donors' samples. CDR3s include the opening cysteine and the closing phenylalanine or tryptophan. A D gene is named only where the DNA matches it firmly. Clone size is not always given. Where it is, it says once, few, many or a class for expanded clones.

D: .
V: TRBV20-1
J: TRBJ2-1
size: few
DNA: TGCAGTGCTAGAGGACAGGAGCCCTCCTACAATGAGCAGTTCTTC
CDR3: CSARGQEPSYNEQFF

D: TRBD1
V: TRBV14
J: TRBJ1-5
size: few
DNA: TGTGCCAGCAGCCAAGCAAGGACAGGGCTGGGAGATCAGCCCCAGCATTTT
CDR3: CASSQARTGLGDQPQHF

D: .
V: TRBV4-2
J: TRBJ1-1
size: few
DNA: TGTGCCAGCAGCCAAGAGGGGCTGGGGGACACTGAAGCTTTCTTT
CDR3: CASSQEGLGDTEAFF

D: .
V: TRBV7-9
J: TRBJ2-2
size: many
DNA: TGTGCCAGCAGCTTAGGCAGATTGAACACCGGGGAGCTGTTTTTT
CDR3: CASSLGRLNTGELFF

D: .
V: TRBV6-8
J: TRBJ1-1
size: few
DNA: TGTGCCAGCAGGCGAGGACACCAAAACACTGAAGCTTTCTTT
CDR3: CASRRGHQNTEAFF

D: .
V: TRBV29-1
J: TRBJ1-4
size: .
DNA: TGCAGCGTTTTTGGGGGCGCGGGTGAAAAACTGTTTTTT
CDR3: CSVFGGAGEKLFF

D: .
V: TRBV7-8
J: TRBJ2-5
size: .
DNA: TGTGCCAGCAGCTTTGGGGGGGCTCCAGAGACCCAGTACTTC
CDR3: CASSFGGAPETQYF

D: TRBD1
V: TRBV11-3
J: TRBJ2-3
size: .
DNA: TGTGCCAGCAGCTTAGGGACAGGGATGGCAGATACGCAGTATTTT
CDR3: CASSLGTGMADTQYF

D: .
V: TRBV6-2/TRBV6-3
J: TRBJ2-1
size: many
DNA: TGTGCCAGCAGTTCCCTGACCGGGGTCTCCTACAATGAGCAGTTCTTC
CDR3: CASSSLTGVSYNEQFF

D: TRBD1
V: TRBV2
J: TRBJ1-1
size: .
DNA: TGTGCCAGCAGTGCGACAGGGGATAGTTACACTGAAGCTTTCTTT
CDR3: CASSATGDSYTEAFF

D: .
V: TRBV6-1
J: TRBJ1-5
size: .
DNA: TGTGCCAGCAGTGTGGGGGACCTTAGCAATCAGCCCCAGCATTTT
CDR3: CASSVGDLSNQPQHF

D: TRBD1
V: TRBV11-2
J: TRBJ2-2
size: .
DNA: TGTGCCAGCAGCTTACGATTACAGGGGGGCACCGGGGAGCTGTTTTTT
CDR3: CASSLRLQGGTGELFF

D: .
V: TRBV27
J: TRBJ1-1
size: .
DNA: TGTGCCAGCAGTTTATTTGGTCCCGGGGGAGGGTTAGGTACTGAAGCTTTCTTT
CDR3: CASSLFGPGGGLGTEAFF

D: .
V: TRBV6-1
J: TRBJ1-6
size: .
DNA: TGTGCCAGCAGTGCACATGGGAATTCACCCCTCCACTTT
CDR3: CASSAHGNSPLHF

D: .
V: TRBV15
J: TRBJ2-1
size: .
DNA: TGTGCCACCAGCAGGGGGGCCGACGCCTACAATGAGCAGTTCTTC
CDR3: CATSRGADAYNEQFF